The 26 T cell receptor beta chains given below trace back to one sample, sequenced in a study of identical twins. A single record per CDR3 protein comes from TCRdb applying MiXCR to the 5' RACE reads. The sample yields about 460,000 distinct CDR3 sequences, more than 13% seen once. These same data were also listed under a study on yellow fever vaccine responses in identical twins.

Sequencing used CD4+ T cells sorted from blood. Receptors were obtained from a woman under 30 in good health.

The V call is TRBV20-1, the J call TRBJ2-3; possibly TRBD2 for D (7 bases). The V gene lost 0 bases and the J gene lost 2 bases, with 21 bases spanning the gap. CDR1 DFQATT and CDR2 SNEGSKA come from the germline V gene (reference sequence). This CDR3 region has 18 residues. This CDR3 is CSARDLVPRGPSTDTQYF. The DNA for the CDR3 is TGCAGTGCTAGAGATTTGGTCCCGCGGGGGCCTTCCACAGATACGCAGTATTTT.

This clonotype was observed a few times. The rearrangement links TRBV7-9 to TRBJ2-7, with 10 bases identical to TRBD1. The ends lost 3 bases at V and 3 bases at J; junction bases unmatched: 8. Germline values: CDR1 SEHNR, CDR2 FQNEAQ (reference sequence). CDR3 size: 16 residues. The CDR3 nucleotides are TGTGCCAGCAGCTTGACTGGGACAGGGGTAGGCTACGAGCAGTACTTC. Residues: CASSLTGTGVGYEQYF.

This clonotype was detected a few times. The chain employs TRBV4-2 and TRBJ2-3, with 10 bases matching TRBD2. With 0 bases clipped from V and 3 bases from J, the junction kept 12 bases outside the gene matches. This CDR3 is built from 19 residues. Germline values: CDR1 LGHNA, CDR2 YNFKEQ. Here the CDR3 reads CASSQDGSGGAIGTDTQYF. The CDR3 bases are TGTGCCAGCAGCCAAGATGGCAGCGGGGGGGCGATAGGAACAGATACGCAGTATTTT.

This clonotype has only a few counts. This chain uses TRBV5-1 with TRBJ1-5; weak D call: TRBD1 (6 bases). Per germline, CDR1 SGHRS and CDR2 YFSETQ. The CDR3 is 14 residues long. V shed 0 bases and J shed 5 bases, with 9 bases lying between them. The CDR3 nucleotides read TGCGCCAGCAGCTTGGTAGGGGGGGATCAGCCCCAGCATTTT. This translates into CASSLVGGDQPQHF. The variable domain in full, completed from reference TRBV5-1 and TRBJ1-5, reads KAGVTQTPRYLIKTRGQQVTLSCSPISGHRSVSWYQQTPGQGLQFLFEYFSETQRNKGNFPGRFSGRQFSNSRSEMNVSTLELGDSALYLCASSLVGGDQPQHFGDGTRLSIL.

The chain combines TRBV5-1 with TRBJ2-5; TRBD1 agrees at 9 bases. The J segment lost 2 bases and the V segment lost 4 bases, leaving 9 bases of the junction unmatched. This CDR3 comprises 16 residues. Germline V gene data show CDR1 as SGHRS and CDR2 as YFSETQ. The CDR3 sequence: CASSRTLDRGQETQYF. CDR3 in DNA: TGCGCCAGCAGCCGAACACTCGACAGGGGGCAAGAGACCCAGTACTTC.

Only a few counts were recorded for this clonotype. This rearrangement joins TRBV11-3 to TRBJ1-6, with a possible D match to TRBD1 (6 bases). The CDR3 runs to 14 residues. Germline V gene data show CDR1 as SGHNT and CDR2 as YENEEA. Between the trimmed V and J ends, which lost 6 bases and 10 bases, there was a span of 16 bases. Written as DNA, the CDR3 is TGTGCCAGCAGTCGCCGGGACAAGGGCTCACCCCTCCACTTT. Translation gives CASSRRDKGSPLHF.

This clonotype was found a few times. V usage is TRBV7-9 and J usage is TRBJ2-1, with D perhaps TRBD1 or TRBD2 (5 bases each). The germline CDR1 and CDR2 sequences are SEHNR and FQNEAQ (reference sequence). V was trimmed by 5 bases and J by 10 bases, leaving 18 bases between them. The CDR3 spans 14 residues. Here the CDR3 reads CASSTRDPRGEQFF. The CDR3 DNA reads as TGTGCCAGCAGCACCCGGGACCCACGGGGCGAGCAGTTCTTC.

The chain has TRBV6-5 and TRBJ2-7; D might be TRBD2 (6 bases). CDR3 length: 16 amino acids. Per the germline V gene, CDR1 is MNHEY and CDR2 is SVGAGI. Trimming took 0 bases from V and 3 from J, leaving 15 bases between them. The DNA for the CDR3 is TGTGCCAGCAGTTACTCAATACTAGCAGACTACTACGAGCAGTACTTC. Protein sequence: CASSYSILADYYEQYF.

J is TRBJ1-2 and V is TRBV29-1; 9 bases line up with TRBD1. V shed 1 base and J 4 bases; nucleotides not matched to a gene: 4. CDR1 SQVTM and CDR2 ANQGSEA come from the germline V gene. This CDR3 is built from 14 residues. CDR3 DNA: TGCAGCGTTGAAGGCCTGACAGGGGGCTATGGCTACACCTTC. Amino acid sequence: CSVEGLTGGYGYTF.

The chain uses TRBV20-1 and TRBJ2-2, with 8 nucleotides matching TRBD2. In germline, CDR1 is DFQATT, CDR2 SNEGSKA (reference sequence). The CDR3 has 16 amino acids. The CDR3 spells CRTTVPGGPNTGELFF. CDR3 nucleotides: TGCAGAACAACAGTACCGGGGGGGCCGAACACCGGGGAGCTGTTTTTT.

This clonotype showed up just a few times. CDR3 nucleotide sequence: TGTGCCAGCAGTGGGATAGCGGGCTCCTACGAGCAGTACTTC. Encoded protein: CASSGIAGSYEQYF. The V call is TRBV27, the J call TRBJ2-7; 7 bases align to TRBD2. Trimming cost V 5 bases and J 0 bases; bases outside gene matches: 4. The CDR3 is made up of 14 amino acids. CDR1 and CDR2 (germline): MNHEY, SMNVEV (reference sequence).

The rearrangement uses TRBV12-3 or TRBV12-4 and TRBJ2-7; D not certain. The CDR3 loop spans 14 amino acids. Between the trimmed V and J ends, which lost 7 bases and 0 bases, there was a span of 13 bases. In DNA, the CDR3 is TGTGCCAGCACCCCGCAGGTGGGCTCCTACGAGCAGTACTTC. Protein: CASTPQVGSYEQYF.

The chain recombines TRBV11-2 with TRBJ2-2; D possibly uses TRBD1 or TRBD2 (5 bases each). Trimming removed 0 bases at V and 3 bases at J, with 11 bases between. CDR3 length: 16 amino acids. Germline CDR1 is SGHAT and CDR2 is FQNNGV. The CDR3 sequence: CASSLDRRGYTGELFF. CDR3 nucleotides: TGTGCCAGCAGCTTAGACCGCCGGGGCTACACCGGGGAGCTGTTTTTT.

This clonotype was seen repeatedly, ten times or more. CDR3 in DNA: TGCGCCAGCAGTGAGAACAATGAGCAGTTCTTC. Protein: CASSENNEQFF. V gene TRBV10-1 combines with J gene TRBJ2-1; D call uncertain. This CDR3 is 11 amino acids long. V gave up 2 bases and J gave up 5 bases, with 1 base separating them. Germline V CDR1 and CDR2: WNHNN, SYGVQD (reference sequence).

There are a few counts of this clonotype. The chain employs TRBV28 and TRBJ2-2, with TRBD2 matching over 9 bases. CDR3 length: 14 residues. The V segment lost 7 bases and the J segment 2 bases; nucleotides outside the gene matches: 2. The germline gives CDR1 MDHEN, CDR2 SYDVKM. The CDR3 here is CASISGRNTGELFF. The CDR3 DNA follows: TGTGCCAGCATTAGCGGGAGAAACACCGGGGAGCTGTTTTTT.

Only a few counts were recorded for this clonotype. The chain uses TRBV14 and TRBJ2-3; possible D gene TRBD1, 6 bases. Germline CDR1 SGHDN, CDR2 FVKESK. The V and J ends lost 6 bases and 3 bases respectively, with 13 bases between them. This CDR3 is 14 amino acids long. This CDR3 reads CASRSTGMTDTQYF. The CDR3 DNA follows: TGTGCCAGCAGATCCACAGGGATGACAGATACGCAGTATTTT.

The chain couples TRBV19 to TRBJ2-7; perhaps TRBD2 as D (5 bases). V lost 3 bases and J 4 bases, leaving 7 bases between the germline ends. The CDR3 spans 12 residues. From germline, CDR1 is LNHDA and CDR2 SQIVND (reference sequence). The CDR3 region is CASSMTGYEQYF. Written as DNA, the CDR3 is TGTGCCAGTAGTATGACGGGATACGAGCAGTACTTC.

The chain employs TRBV11-2 and TRBJ2-2, with a weak D call TRBD2 (7 bases). The CDR3 sequence is 15 residues long. Germline V CDR1 and CDR2: SGHAT, FQNNGV. V was clipped by 6 bases and J by 6 bases, with 17 bases between them. DNA for the CDR3: TGTGCCAGCAGTTTTGGACAGACTAGCCCCGGGGAGCTGTTTTTT. The encoded protein is CASSFGQTSPGELFF.

This clonotype has a handful of counts. The CDR3 spells CSASWTGVTDTQYF. The CDR3 DNA is TGCAGTGCTAGCTGGACAGGGGTCACAGATACGCAGTATTTT. J is TRBJ2-3 and V is TRBV20-1; 9 nucleotides line up with TRBD1. This CDR3 region has 14 residues. J gave up 2 bases and V 3 bases, and 3 bases lay outside the gene matches. CDR1 DFQATT and CDR2 SNEGSKA come from the germline V gene (reference sequence).

Ten or more counts support this clonotype. The rearrangement joins TRBV5-1 to TRBJ1-1; 8 nucleotides align to TRBD1. CDR1 and CDR2 (germline): SGHRS, YFSETQ. With 3 bases clipped from V and 1 base from J, the junction kept 2 bases outside the gene matches. CDR3 length: 14 residues. The CDR3 loop is CASSSGQGNTEAFF. CDR3 in DNA: TGCGCCAGCAGCTCAGGACAGGGGAACACTGAAGCTTTCTTT.

This clonotype came up a few times. J is TRBJ2-5 and V is TRBV4-3; D might be TRBD1 (6 bases). V lost 4 bases to trimming and J lost 2 bases, with 11 bases between them. Germline CDR1 reads LGHNA; CDR2 reads YSLEER. This CDR3 region has 14 residues. The CDR3 coding sequence is TGCGCCAGCAGCCCGCCGGACAGACAAGAGACCCAGTACTTC. As protein: CASSPPDRQETQYF.

This clonotype was picked up one time. The chain employs TRBV28 and TRBJ2-1; 7 nucleotides line up with TRBD1. The junction had 3 bases not matched to a gene; V was cut back by 3 bases and J by 4 bases. CDR1 MDHEN and CDR2 SYDVKM come from the germline V gene. This CDR3 spans 14 amino acids. DNA of the CDR3: TGTGCCAGCAGTTTGTTGGGACAGTACAATGAGCAGTTCTTC. It specifies CASSLLGQYNEQFF.

The chain uses TRBV6-1 and TRBJ1-6; D gene ambiguous. The CDR3 consists of 15 residues. With 7 bases removed from V and 5 bases from J, the gap between germline ends came to 15 bases. Germline V CDR1 and CDR2: MNHNS, SASEGT. In nucleotides, the CDR3 is TGTGCCAGCACCTTCCGACGGGGAAATAATTCACCCCTCCACTTT. The encoded protein is CASTFRRGNNSPLHF.

This clonotype was seen a handful of times. The chain is built from TRBV3-1 and TRBJ2-7; no clear D. Trimming cost V 4 bases and J 3 bases, with 7 bases left between them. The CDR3 extends over 12 amino acids. Germline V gene sequence: CDR1 LGHDT, CDR2 YNNKEL (reference sequence). The CDR3 here is CASSLVHYEQYF. The CDR3, as DNA: TGTGCCAGCAGCCTCGTCCACTACGAGCAGTACTTC.

A few counts support this clonotype. The chain links TRBV7-9 to TRBJ2-2, with D unclear. The CDR3 is 13 amino acids. V dropped 5 bases and J dropped 7 bases, with 11 bases sitting between them. Per germline, CDR1 SEHNR and CDR2 FQNEAQ (reference sequence). The CDR3: CASSPSPVGELFF. CDR3 sequence (DNA): TGTGCCAGCAGCCCAAGCCCGGTCGGGGAGCTGTTTTTT.

In this sample, this clonotype turned up many times. This sequence joins TRBV28 and TRBJ2-3; tentative D call: TRBD1 (5 bases). This CDR3 is 15 amino acids long. V was shortened by 2 bases and J by 7 bases, with 16 bases between the two germline ends. CDR1 is MDHEN and CDR2 is SYDVKM in the germline V gene. CDR3 in amino acids: CASSLRILGPHTQYF. CDR3 coding DNA: TGTGCCAGCAGTTTACGCATCTTGGGGCCCCATACGCAGTATTTT.